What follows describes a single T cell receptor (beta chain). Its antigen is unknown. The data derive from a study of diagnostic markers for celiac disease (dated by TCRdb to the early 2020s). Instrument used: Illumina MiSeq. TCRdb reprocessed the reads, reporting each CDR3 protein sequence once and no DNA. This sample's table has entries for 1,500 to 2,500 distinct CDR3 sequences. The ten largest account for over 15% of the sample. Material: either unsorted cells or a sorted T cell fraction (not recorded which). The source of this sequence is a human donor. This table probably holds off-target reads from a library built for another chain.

CDR3 protein: CTSSGDLAGGPVVPNEQFF. The receptor chain draws on TRBV1 and TRBJ2-1; as DNA is missing, the TRBD2 call by TCRdb cannot be tested. TRBV1 counts as a pseudogene. Taken from cysteine to phenylalanine, the CDR3 has 19 residues. No DNA is listed.